Below, 13 T cell receptor beta chains from the same sample are listed, as sequenced in a study of T cells in Graves' hyperthyroidism and ophthalmopathy. RNA transcripts yielded amplified TCR beta CDR3 regions. The HTBI primer set served for first-round RT-PCR of the TCR CDR3. TCRdb re-analysed the multiplex PCR reads in MiXCR, keeping a single row per CDR3 protein. The sample includes roughly 700,000 distinct CDR3 sequences, 12% to 15% of them seen just once. The sequencing sample was made of blood. These receptor sequences come from a woman under 30 with Graves' hyperthyroidism.

This clonotype was seen at least ten times. The chain joins TRBV30 to TRBJ2-7, with 12 bases matching TRBD1. This CDR3 is built from 19 residues. The junction had 18 bases not matched to a gene; V was cut back by 2 bases and J by 4 bases. Germline lookup yields CDR1 GTSNPN and CDR2 SVGIG (reference sequence). This CDR3 reads CAWSRIGGQGAPYRYEQYF. For the CDR3, the DNA is TGTGCCTGGAGTCGAATCGGGGGACAGGGGGCGCCCTACCGATACGAGCAGTACTTC.

The J gene is TRBJ2-7, the V gene TRBV29-1; perhaps TRBD2 as D (5 bases). Between the trimmed V and J ends, which lost 4 bases and 11 bases, there was a span of 15 bases. This CDR3 comprises 11 residues. Germline CDR1 and CDR2: SQVTM and ANQGSEA. The CDR3 is CSVGTATREYF. In nucleotides, the CDR3 is TGCAGCGTTGGGACGGCTACGAGGGAGTACTTC.

This clonotype was observed a handful of times. This chain connects TRBV7-9 to TRBJ1-3; D is unclear. V was shortened by 2 bases and J by 0 bases, with 11 bases between the two germline ends. The CDR3 length is 16 residues. Germline CDR1 reads SEHNR; CDR2 reads FQNEAQ (reference sequence). This chain's CDR3 is CASSLLRGSSGNTIYF. DNA of the CDR3: TGTGCCAGCAGCTTATTACGGGGTTCCTCTGGAAACACCATATATTTT.

In this sample, this clonotype turned up a few times. V and J are TRBV7-8 and TRBJ2-7; 10 nucleotides line up with TRBD2. Germline V gene lookup returns CDR1 SGHVS and CDR2 FQNEAQ. With 3 bases clipped from V and 3 bases from J, the junction kept 5 bases outside the gene matches. The CDR3 totals 15 residues. The chain's CDR3 is CASSFGTSEDYEQYF. CDR3 bases: TGTGCCAGCAGCTTTGGGACTAGCGAAGACTACGAGCAGTACTTC.

The chain has TRBV7-2 and TRBJ2-4, with D possibly matching TRBD2 (6 bases). V was cut by 2 bases and J by 7 bases, with 9 bases left in between. The CDR3 runs 13 residues. Germline CDR1 and CDR2: SGHTA and FQGNSA. The CDR3 spells CASSLQEGNIQYF. DNA for the CDR3: TGTGCCAGCAGCTTACAGGAGGGGAACATTCAGTACTTC.

This clonotype was picked up many times. The chain employs TRBV11-2 and TRBJ1-6; D not resolved. The CDR3 totals 15 residues. V lost 4 bases to trimming and J lost 10 bases, with 17 bases between them. The germline gives CDR1 SGHAT, CDR2 FQNNGV. This CDR3 is CASSSGRRTGSPLHF. Here the CDR3 DNA reads TGTGCCAGCAGCTCCGGACGGAGAACGGGGTCACCCCTCCACTTT. The variable domain in full, with the rest retrieved from reference TRBV11-2 and TRBJ1-6, is EAGVAQSPRYKIIEKRQSVAFWCNPISGHATLYWYQQILGQGPKLLIQFQNNGVVDDSQLPKDRFSAERLKGVDSTLKIQPAKLEDSAVYLCASSSGRRTGSPLHFGNGTRLTVT.

This clonotype turned up a few times. The CDR3 spells CASSERQGSGNYEQYF. Written as DNA, the CDR3 is TGCGCCAGCAGTGAGCGTCAGGGAAGCGGGAACTACGAGCAGTACTTC. The chain carries TRBV10-1 and TRBJ2-7; 7 bases are shared with TRBD2. Germline V gene data show CDR1 as WNHNN and CDR2 as SYGVQD (reference sequence). This CDR3 is built from 16 residues. The V gene end was trimmed by 2 bases and the J gene end by 3 bases; junction bases not matched to a gene: 10.

This clonotype was found many times. The chain uses TRBV3-1 and TRBJ2-3, with D hard to call. Between the trimmed V and J ends, which lost 3 bases and 2 bases, there was a span of 12 bases. The CDR3 covers 15 residues. The germline V gene has CDR1 LGHDT and CDR2 YNNKEL (reference sequence). The CDR3 sequence is CASSHFGVDTDTQYF. The CDR3 DNA reads TGTGCCAGCAGCCACTTCGGCGTGGACACAGATACGCAGTATTTT.

This clonotype came up many times. The V gene is TRBV6-5, the J gene TRBJ1-1; D unresolved. CDR1 MNHEY and CDR2 SVGAGI come from the germline V gene. Trimming removed 0 bases from V and 6 bases from J, with 11 bases in between. The length of the CDR3 is 14 residues. This chain's CDR3 is CASSYSPADAEAFF. The CDR3, as DNA: TGTGCCAGCAGTTACTCCCCGGCAGACGCTGAAGCTTTCTTT.

This clonotype was recorded many times. The V call is TRBV7-9, the J call TRBJ2-7; 8 bases are shared with TRBD1. The CDR3 runs 14 residues. The ends lost 6 bases at V and 4 bases at J; junction bases unmatched: 8. Germline loops: CDR1 SEHNR, CDR2 FQNEAQ (reference sequence). The CDR3 nucleotides read TGTGCCAGCAGGCCCGGGACAGGAAATTACGAGCAGTACTTC. Translating it yields CASRPGTGNYEQYF.

V gene TRBV6-1 combines with J gene TRBJ2-6, with D tentatively TRBD1 (6 bases). V dropped 4 bases and J dropped 0 bases, with 13 bases sitting between them. The germline CDR1 and CDR2 sequences are MNHNS and SASEGT. This CDR3 is built from 17 residues. CDR3 region: CASSVTGTPSGANVLTF. The CDR3 DNA follows: TGTGCCAGCAGTGTGACCGGGACACCCTCTGGGGCCAACGTCCTGACTTTC.

The chain combines TRBV19 with TRBJ2-6, with 7 bases aligning to TRBD1. J lost 3 bases, V lost 3 bases, and 8 bases had no gene match. Germline V gives CDR1 LNHDA, CDR2 SQIVND (reference sequence). This CDR3 is built from 17 residues. The CDR3 sequence is CASSMGQPKGGANVLTF. The CDR3, as DNA: TGTGCCAGTAGTATGGGACAGCCCAAAGGTGGGGCCAACGTCCTGACTTTC.

This clonotype was recorded a few times. V and J are TRBV4-1 and TRBJ1-4; maybe TRBD1 (5 bases). CDR1 is MGHRA, CDR2 YSYEKL, per germline. With 2 bases removed from V and 0 bases from J, the gap between germline ends came to 13 bases. There are 17 residues in the CDR3. CDR3 nucleotides: TGCGCCAGCAGCCAATGGCAGGGACCCTCAACTAATGAAAAACTGTTTTTT. It codes for CASSQWQGPSTNEKLFF.